These 14 T cell receptor beta chains originate from one sample sequenced in a study of blood T cell repertoires in COVID-19. The protocol was immunoSEQ multiplex PCR, while the TCRdb copy is restricted to in-frame clones and leaves out a portion. The sample lists more than 10,000 clones, about three quarters occurring once. Sample: peripheral blood. The source of these receptors is a human donor in a cohort sampled during active COVID-19.

This chain uses TRBV6-5 with TRBJ2-3; 11 bases map to TRBD2. The length of the CDR3 is 15 residues. Germline V CDR1 and CDR2: MNHEY, SVGAGI. V was pared by 6 bases and J by 4 bases, with 6 bases of the junction left unmatched. In DNA form, the CDR3 reads TGTGCCAGCAGAGCTCTAGCGGGAGGCCCAGATACGCAGTATTTT. The encoded protein is CASRALAGGPDTQYF.

CDR3 DNA sequence: TGTGCCTGGAGTGGGCCTCGTGAAGCTTTCTTT. Protein product: CAWSGPREAFF. This chain links TRBV30 with TRBJ1-1; no firm D call. This CDR3 spans 11 amino acids. From germline, CDR1 is GTSNPN and CDR2 SVGIG (reference sequence). The ends were cut back, 1 base at V and 7 bases at J, with 7 bases in the middle.

The gene calls are TRBV18 and TRBJ2-7, with 11 bases that match TRBD1. V was clipped by 5 bases and J by 8 bases; unmatched bases: 14. Looked up from germline, CDR1 is KGHSH and CDR2 is LQKENI. The CDR3 spans 16 residues. This chain's CDR3 is CASSAPRDRGTGKQYF. The CDR3 DNA reads as TGTGCCAGCTCAGCCCCGAGGGACAGGGGGACCGGGAAGCAGTACTTC. The full variable domain, in which reference TRBV18 and TRBJ2-7 provide the parts outside the CDR3, is NAGVMQNPRHLVRRRGQEARLRCSPMKGHSHVYWYRQLPEEGLKFMVYLQKENIIDESGMPKERFSAEFPKEGPSILRIQQVVRGDSAAYFCASSAPRDRGTGKQYFGPGTRLTVT.

This clone occurred a few times. J is TRBJ2-4 and V is TRBV9, with TRBD2 identical over 8 bases. Germline assignment: CDR1 SGDLS and CDR2 YYNGEE. The CDR3 is made up of 17 amino acids. Trimming at V came to 3 bases and at J to 8 bases, leaving 16 bases not matched to a gene. CDR3 in amino acids: CASSAQPSGSGGDIQYF. In DNA form, the CDR3 reads TGTGCCAGCAGCGCCCAACCCTCGGGGTCCGGGGGGGACATTCAGTACTTC.

V usage is TRBV7-9 and J usage is TRBJ2-2, with 7 bases lining up with TRBD1. Trimming at V came to 5 bases and at J to 7 bases, leaving 7 bases not matched to a gene. Per the germline V gene, CDR1 is SEHNR and CDR2 is FQNEAQ (reference sequence). The length of the CDR3 is 14 residues. The CDR3 protein is CASSADRVVGELFF. CDR3 sequence (DNA): TGTGCCAGCAGCGCCGACAGGGTTGTCGGGGAGCTGTTTTTT.

The chain has TRBV28 and TRBJ2-7; D may be TRBD1 (6 bases). Looked up from germline, CDR1 is MDHEN and CDR2 is SYDVKM. This CDR3 spans 15 amino acids. Trimming removed 3 bases from V and 2 bases from J, with 14 bases in between. The CDR3 region has the DNA TGTGCCAGCAGTTTCAAGGGGGAGATCACCTACGAGCAGTACTTC. This encodes CASSFKGEITYEQYF.

The chain couples TRBV19 to TRBJ2-1; 7 nucleotides line up with TRBD1. This CDR3 contains 14 residues. V gave up 3 bases and J gave up 2 bases; unmatched junction bases: 1. CDR1 and CDR2 (germline): LNHDA, SQIVND (reference sequence). The CDR3 sequence: CASSMGTAYNEQFF. In DNA, the CDR3 is TGTGCCAGTAGTATGGGGACAGCCTACAATGAGCAGTTCTTC.

This rearrangement joins TRBV19 to TRBJ1-1, with 7 positions matching TRBD1. J was trimmed by 1 base and V by 1 base; bases with no gene match: 0. This CDR3 comprises 14 residues. Germline V CDR1 and CDR2: LNHDA, SQIVND (reference sequence). CDR3 amino acids: CASSIGQGNTEAFF. For the CDR3, the DNA is TGTGCCAGTAGTATAGGACAGGGGAACACTGAAGCTTTCTTT.

This chain connects TRBV7-8 to TRBJ2-7, with D possibly TRBD2 on 6 matching bases. Between the trimmed V and J ends, which lost 4 bases and 2 bases, there was a span of 12 bases. This CDR3 has 14 amino acids. Germline-derived CDR1 and CDR2 are SGHVS and FQNEAQ. Written as DNA, the CDR3 is TGTGCCAGCAGCTGGCCGGGACTTACCTACGAGCAGTACTTC. Protein product: CASSWPGLTYEQYF.

The genes are TRBV6-5 and TRBJ1-4; D remains ambiguous. The CDR3 has 15 amino acids. Between the trimmed V and J ends, which lost 0 bases and 4 bases, there was a span of 9 bases. From germline, CDR1 is MNHEY and CDR2 SVGAGI. Here the CDR3 DNA reads TGTGCCAGCAGTTACTCTGGCAGGCATAATGAAAAACTGTTTTTT. Protein sequence: CASSYSGRHNEKLFF.

This clone was seen once. The genes are TRBV7-3 and TRBJ2-2; 8 bases fit TRBD1. J gave up 6 bases and V 5 bases, and 8 bases lay outside the gene matches. This CDR3 region has 15 residues. Germline CDR1 and CDR2: SGHTA and FQGTGA. The CDR3 sequence is CASSTQGAPAGELFF. CDR3 sequence (DNA): TGTGCCAGCAGCACTCAGGGGGCGCCCGCCGGGGAGCTGTTTTTT.

This CDR3 is CASSLGREQPQHF. In DNA, the CDR3 is TGTGCCAGCAGCTTAGGCCGGGAGCAGCCCCAGCATTTT. The chain links TRBV7-9 to TRBJ1-5; D gene uncertain. Looked up from germline, CDR1 is SEHNR and CDR2 is FQNEAQ (reference sequence). V was cut by 1 base and J by 7 bases, with 8 bases left in between. The CDR3 is 13 amino acids.

This chain joins TRBV5-1 and TRBJ2-7, with TRBD1 matching over 8 bases. The germline gives CDR1 SGHRS, CDR2 YFSETQ. This CDR3 comprises 14 residues. V was pared by 4 bases and J by 2 bases, with 5 bases of the junction left unmatched. Here the CDR3 DNA reads TGCGCCAGCAGCGCGACAGGGGTCACCTACGAGCAGTACTTC. It codes for CASSATGVTYEQYF.

The V call is TRBV5-1, the J call TRBJ2-1, with D tentatively TRBD2 (6 bases). The V and J ends lost 5 bases and 0 bases respectively, with 15 bases between them. The CDR3 runs 16 residues. Germline V gene sequence: CDR1 SGHRS, CDR2 YFSETQ. The CDR3 coding sequence is TGCGCCAGCAGGCCATCTAGCGTGAGCTCCTACAATGAGCAGTTCTTC. Amino acids: CASRPSSVSSYNEQFF.